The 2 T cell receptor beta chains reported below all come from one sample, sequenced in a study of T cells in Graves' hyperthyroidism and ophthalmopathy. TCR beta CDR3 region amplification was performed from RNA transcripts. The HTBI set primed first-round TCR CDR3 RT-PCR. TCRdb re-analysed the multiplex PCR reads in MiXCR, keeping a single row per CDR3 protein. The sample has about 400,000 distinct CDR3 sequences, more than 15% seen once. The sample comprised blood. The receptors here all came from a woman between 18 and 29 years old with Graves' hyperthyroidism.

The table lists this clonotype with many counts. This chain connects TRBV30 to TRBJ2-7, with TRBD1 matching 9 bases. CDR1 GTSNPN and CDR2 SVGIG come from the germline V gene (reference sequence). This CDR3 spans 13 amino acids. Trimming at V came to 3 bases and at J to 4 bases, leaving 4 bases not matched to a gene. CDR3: CAWSRDRAYEQYF. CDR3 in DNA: TGTGCCTGGAGCCGGGACAGGGCTTACGAGCAGTACTTC.

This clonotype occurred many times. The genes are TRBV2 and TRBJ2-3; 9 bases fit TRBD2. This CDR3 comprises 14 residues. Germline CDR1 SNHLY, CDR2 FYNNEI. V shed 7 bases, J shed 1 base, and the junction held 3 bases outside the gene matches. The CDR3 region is CASTQRGGTDTQYF. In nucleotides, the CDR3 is TGTGCCAGCACCCAGCGGGGGGGCACAGATACGCAGTATTTT.